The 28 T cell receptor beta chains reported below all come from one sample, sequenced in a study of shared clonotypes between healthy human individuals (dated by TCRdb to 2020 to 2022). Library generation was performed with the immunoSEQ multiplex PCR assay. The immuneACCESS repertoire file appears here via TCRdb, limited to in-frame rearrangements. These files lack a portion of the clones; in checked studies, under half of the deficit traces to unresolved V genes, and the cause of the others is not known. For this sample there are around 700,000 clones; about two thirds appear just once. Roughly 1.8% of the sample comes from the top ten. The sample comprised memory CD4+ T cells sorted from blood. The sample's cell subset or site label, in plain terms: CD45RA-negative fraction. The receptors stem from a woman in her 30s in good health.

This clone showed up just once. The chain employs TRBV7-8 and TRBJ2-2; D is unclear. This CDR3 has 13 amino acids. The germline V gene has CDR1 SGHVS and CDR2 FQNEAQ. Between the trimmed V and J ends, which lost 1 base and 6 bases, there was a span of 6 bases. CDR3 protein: CASSLDWAGELFF. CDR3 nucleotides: TGTGCCAGCAGCTTAGATTGGGCCGGGGAGCTGTTTTTT.

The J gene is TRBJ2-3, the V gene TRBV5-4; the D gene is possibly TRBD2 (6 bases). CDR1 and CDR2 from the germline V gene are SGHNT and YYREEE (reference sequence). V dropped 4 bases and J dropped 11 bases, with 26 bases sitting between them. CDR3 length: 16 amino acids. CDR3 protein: CASSLGGVTDGGRQYF. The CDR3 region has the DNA TGTGCCAGCAGCCTGGGGGGTGTGACCGACGGTGGTCGGCAGTATTTT. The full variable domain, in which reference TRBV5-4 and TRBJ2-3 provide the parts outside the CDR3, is ETGVTQSPTHLIKTRGQQVTLRCSSQSGHNTVSWYQQALGQGPQFIFQYYREEENGRGNFPPRFSGLQFPNYSSELNVNALELDDSALYLCASSLGGVTDGGRQYFGPGTRLTVL.

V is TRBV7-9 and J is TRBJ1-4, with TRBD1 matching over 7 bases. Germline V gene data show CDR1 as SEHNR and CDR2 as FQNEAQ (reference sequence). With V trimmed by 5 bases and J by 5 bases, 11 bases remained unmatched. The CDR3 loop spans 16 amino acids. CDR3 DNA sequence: TGTGCCAGCAGCCTCCTGCGACAGGGCGTAAATGAAAAACTGTTTTTT. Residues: CASSLLRQGVNEKLFF. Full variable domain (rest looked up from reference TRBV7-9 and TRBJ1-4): DTGVSQNPRHKITKRGQNVTFRCDPISEHNRLYWYRQTLGQGPEFLTYFQNEAQLEKSRLLSDRFSAERPKGSFSTLEIQRTEQGDSAMYLCASSLLRQGVNEKLFFGSGTQLSVL.

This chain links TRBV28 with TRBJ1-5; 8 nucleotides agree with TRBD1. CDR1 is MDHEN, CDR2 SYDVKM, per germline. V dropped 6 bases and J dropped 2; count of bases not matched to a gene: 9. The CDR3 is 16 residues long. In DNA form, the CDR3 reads TGTGCCAGCAGGGTACGCGGGACAGGCCGCAATCAGCCCCAGCATTTT. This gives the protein CASRVRGTGRNQPQHF.

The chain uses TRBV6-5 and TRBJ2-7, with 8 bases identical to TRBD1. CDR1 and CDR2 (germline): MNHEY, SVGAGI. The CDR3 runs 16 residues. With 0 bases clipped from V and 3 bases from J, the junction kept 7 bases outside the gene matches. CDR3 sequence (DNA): TGTGCCAGCAGTTACTCCCCCGGGACAGGATACTACGAGCAGTACTTC. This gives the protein CASSYSPGTGYYEQYF.

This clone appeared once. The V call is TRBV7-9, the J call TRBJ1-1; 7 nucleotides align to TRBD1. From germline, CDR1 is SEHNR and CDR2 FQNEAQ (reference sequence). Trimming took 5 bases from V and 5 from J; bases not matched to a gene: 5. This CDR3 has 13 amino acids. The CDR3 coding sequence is TGTGCCAGCAGCGGGGGGACAGCGACTGAAGCTTTCTTT. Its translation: CASSGGTATEAFF.

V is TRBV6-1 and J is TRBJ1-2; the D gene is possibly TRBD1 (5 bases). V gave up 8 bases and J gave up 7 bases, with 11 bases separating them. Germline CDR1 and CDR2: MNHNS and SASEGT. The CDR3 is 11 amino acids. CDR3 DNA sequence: TGTGCCAGCGAGGGGAATATTGGCTACACCTTC. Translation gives CASEGNIGYTF.

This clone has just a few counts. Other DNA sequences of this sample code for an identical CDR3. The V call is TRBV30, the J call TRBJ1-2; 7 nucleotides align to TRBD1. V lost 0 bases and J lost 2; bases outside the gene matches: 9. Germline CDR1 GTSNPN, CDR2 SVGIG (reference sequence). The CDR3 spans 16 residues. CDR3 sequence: CAWSVQGTGVNYGYTF. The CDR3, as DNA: TGTGCCTGGAGTGTACAAGGAACAGGGGTGAACTATGGCTACACCTTC.

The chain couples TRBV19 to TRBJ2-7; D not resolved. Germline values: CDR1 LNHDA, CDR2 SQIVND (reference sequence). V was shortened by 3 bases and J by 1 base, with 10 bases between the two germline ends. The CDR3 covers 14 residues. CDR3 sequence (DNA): TGTGCCAGTAGTATTCTGGGCCGATCCTACGAGCAGTACTTC. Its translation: CASSILGRSYEQYF.

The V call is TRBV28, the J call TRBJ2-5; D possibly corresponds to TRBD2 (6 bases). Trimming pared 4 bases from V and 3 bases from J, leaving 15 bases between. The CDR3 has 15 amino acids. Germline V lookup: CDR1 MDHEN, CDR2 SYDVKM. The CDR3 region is CASSSPGLGKETQYF. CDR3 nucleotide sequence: TGTGCCAGCAGTTCACCGGGACTGGGGAAAGAGACCCAGTACTTC.

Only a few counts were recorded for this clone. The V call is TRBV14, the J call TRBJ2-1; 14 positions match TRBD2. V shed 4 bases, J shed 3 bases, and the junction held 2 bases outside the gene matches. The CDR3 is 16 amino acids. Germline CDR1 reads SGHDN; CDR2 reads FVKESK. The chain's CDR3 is CASSRLAGGYYNEQFF. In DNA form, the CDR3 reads TGTGCCAGCAGCCGACTAGCGGGAGGGTACTACAATGAGCAGTTCTTC.

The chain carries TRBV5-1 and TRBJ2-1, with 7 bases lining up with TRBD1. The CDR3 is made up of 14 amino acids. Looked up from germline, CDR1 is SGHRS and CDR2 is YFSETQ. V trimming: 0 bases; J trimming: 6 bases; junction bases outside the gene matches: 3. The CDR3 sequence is CASSLVSGGNEQFF. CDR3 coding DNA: TGCGCCAGCAGCTTGGTTTCAGGGGGCAATGAGCAGTTCTTC.

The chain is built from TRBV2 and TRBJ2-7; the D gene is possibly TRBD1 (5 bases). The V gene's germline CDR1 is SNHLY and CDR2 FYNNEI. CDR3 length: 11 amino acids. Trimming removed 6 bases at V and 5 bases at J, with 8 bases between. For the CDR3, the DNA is TGTGCCAGCAGGTTCAGGGACGAGCAGTACTTC. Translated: CASRFRDEQYF.

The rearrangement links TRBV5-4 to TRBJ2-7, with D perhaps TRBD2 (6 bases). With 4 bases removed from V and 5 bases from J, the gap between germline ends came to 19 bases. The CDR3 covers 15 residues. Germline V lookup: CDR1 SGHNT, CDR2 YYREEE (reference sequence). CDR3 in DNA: TGTGCCAGCAGCGGGACGACTAGTCAGGTCCACGAGCAGTACTTC. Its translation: CASSGTTSQVHEQYF.

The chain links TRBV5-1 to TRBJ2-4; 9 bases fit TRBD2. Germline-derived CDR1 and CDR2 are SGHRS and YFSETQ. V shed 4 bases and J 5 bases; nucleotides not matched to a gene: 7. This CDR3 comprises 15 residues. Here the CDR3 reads CASSQTSGAQNIQYF. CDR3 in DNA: TGCGCCAGCAGCCAGACTAGCGGTGCACAAAACATTCAGTACTTC.

In nucleotides, the CDR3 is TGTGCCAGTGGACAGGGTCCAGGCTACACCTTC. Its translation: CASGQGPGYTF. V gene TRBV6-5 combines with J gene TRBJ1-2, with 8 nucleotides matching TRBD1. The CDR3 has 11 amino acids. Trimming took 9 bases from V and 8 from J; bases not matched to a gene: 5. Germline V gene lookup returns CDR1 MNHEY and CDR2 SVGAGI.

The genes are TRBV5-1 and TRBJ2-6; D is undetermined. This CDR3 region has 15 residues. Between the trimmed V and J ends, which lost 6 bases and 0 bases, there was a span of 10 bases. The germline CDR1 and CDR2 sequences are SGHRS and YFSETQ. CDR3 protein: CASTLTGSGANVLTF. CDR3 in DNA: TGCGCCAGCACCCTTACGGGCTCTGGGGCCAACGTCCTGACTTTC.

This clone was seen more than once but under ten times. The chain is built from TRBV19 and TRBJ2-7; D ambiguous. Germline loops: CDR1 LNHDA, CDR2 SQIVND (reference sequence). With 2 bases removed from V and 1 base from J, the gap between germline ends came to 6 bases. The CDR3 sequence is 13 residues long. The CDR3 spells CASSISSSYEQYF. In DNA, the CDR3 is TGTGCCAGTAGTATATCGAGTTCCTACGAGCAGTACTTC.

The CDR3 DNA follows: TGTGCCAGCAGCCAAGTTCTAGCGCCATTCGAGCAGTACTTC. This sequence encodes CASSQVLAPFEQYF. The chain joins TRBV4-2 to TRBJ2-7; D possibly corresponds to TRBD2 (6 bases). V gave up 1 base and J gave up 6 bases, with 13 bases separating them. This CDR3 is 14 amino acids long. The V gene's germline CDR1 is LGHNA and CDR2 YNFKEQ.

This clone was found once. The CDR3 DNA sequence: TGTGCCAGCAGTGAATTTTTCGGGGGTTCGGGCAATTCACCCCTCCACTTT. Encoded protein: CASSEFFGGSGNSPLHF. The V and J genes are TRBV25-1 and TRBJ1-6, with D maybe TRBD1 (5 bases). V lost 1 base and J lost 7, with 17 bases in between. The CDR3 covers 17 residues. The V gene's germline CDR1 is MGHDK and CDR2 SYGVNS.

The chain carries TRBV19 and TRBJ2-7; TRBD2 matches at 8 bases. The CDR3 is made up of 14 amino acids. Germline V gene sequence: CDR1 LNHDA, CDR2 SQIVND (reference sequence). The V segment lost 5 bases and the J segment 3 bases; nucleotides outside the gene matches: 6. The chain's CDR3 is CASSPGLASYEQYF. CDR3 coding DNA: TGTGCCAGTAGTCCCGGACTAGCTAGCTACGAGCAGTACTTC.

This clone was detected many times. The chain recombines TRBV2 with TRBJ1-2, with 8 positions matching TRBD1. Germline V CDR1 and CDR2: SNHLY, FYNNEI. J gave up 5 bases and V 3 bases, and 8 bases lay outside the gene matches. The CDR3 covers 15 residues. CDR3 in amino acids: CASSERQGQGYGYTF. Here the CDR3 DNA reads TGTGCCAGCAGTGAGCGACAGGGGCAGGGTTATGGCTACACCTTC.

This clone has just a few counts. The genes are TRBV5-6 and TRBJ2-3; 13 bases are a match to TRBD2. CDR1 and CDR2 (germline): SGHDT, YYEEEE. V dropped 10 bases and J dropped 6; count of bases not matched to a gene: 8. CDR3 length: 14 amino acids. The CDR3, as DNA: TGTGCCCGACTAGCGGGAGGCCCCCAGGATACGCAGTATTTT. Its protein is CARLAGGPQDTQYF.

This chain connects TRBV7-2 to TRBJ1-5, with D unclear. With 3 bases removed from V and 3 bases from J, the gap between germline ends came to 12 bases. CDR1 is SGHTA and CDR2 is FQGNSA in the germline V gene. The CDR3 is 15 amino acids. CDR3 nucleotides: TGTGCCAGCAGCTTCTCGGGCGGGAACAATCAGCCCCAGCATTTT. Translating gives CASSFSGGNNQPQHF.

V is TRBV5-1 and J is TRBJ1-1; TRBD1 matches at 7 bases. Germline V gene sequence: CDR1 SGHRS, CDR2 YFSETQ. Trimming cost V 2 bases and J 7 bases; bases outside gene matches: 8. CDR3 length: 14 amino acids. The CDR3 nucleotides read TGCGCCAGCAGCTTACAGGGGACCCAATATGAAGCTTTCTTT. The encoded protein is CASSLQGTQYEAFF.

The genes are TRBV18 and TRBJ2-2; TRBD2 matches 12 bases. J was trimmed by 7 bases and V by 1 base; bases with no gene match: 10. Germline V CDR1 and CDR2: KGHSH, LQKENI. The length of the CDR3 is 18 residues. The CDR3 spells CASSPLYGLAGTSGELFF. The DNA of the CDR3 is TGTGCCAGCTCACCACTCTATGGACTAGCGGGAACGAGCGGGGAGCTGTTTTTT. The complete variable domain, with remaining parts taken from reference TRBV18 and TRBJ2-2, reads NAGVMQNPRHLVRRRGQEARLRCSPMKGHSHVYWYRQLPEEGLKFMVYLQKENIIDESGMPKERFSAEFPKEGPSILRIQQVVRGDSAAYFCASSPLYGLAGTSGELFFGEGSRLTVL.

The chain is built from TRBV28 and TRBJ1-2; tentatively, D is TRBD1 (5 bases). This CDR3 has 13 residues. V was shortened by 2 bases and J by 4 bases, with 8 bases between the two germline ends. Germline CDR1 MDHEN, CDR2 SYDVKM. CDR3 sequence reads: CASSLEGRYGYTF. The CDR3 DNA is TGTGCCAGCAGTTTAGAGGGGCGCTATGGCTACACCTTC.

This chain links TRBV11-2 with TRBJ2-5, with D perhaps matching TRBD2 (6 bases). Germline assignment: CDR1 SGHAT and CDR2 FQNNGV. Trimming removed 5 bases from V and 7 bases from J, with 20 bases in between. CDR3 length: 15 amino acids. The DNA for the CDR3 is TGTGCCAGCAGCCCCCCGGGGGTGGGAGACGGGACCCAGTACTTC. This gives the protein CASSPPGVGDGTQYF.